This T cell receptor (beta chain) originates from a study of T cell changes during pregnancy in multiple sclerosis. TCRdb keeps only in-frame clones here, not all; method: immunoSEQ multiplex PCR. Of 60,000 to 70,000 clones listed, 91% were seen once; the top ten hold approximately 1.4%. Trimming stripped 7 bases from V and 0 bases from J, with 15 bases between. The CDR3 has 15 amino acids. CDR1 and CDR2 (germline): SGHVS, FNYEAQ. The chain uses TRBV7-6 and TRBJ1-1, with a possible D match to TRBD1 (5 bases). This clonotype was obtained from a female donor in good health, enrolled as a control in a pregnancy study. The starting material was peripheral blood, obtained after pregnancy. The DNA of the CDR3 is TGTGCCAGCATCCTTAGCCGGGGGATGAACACTGAAGCTTTCTTT. Its protein product is CASILSRGMNTEAFF.